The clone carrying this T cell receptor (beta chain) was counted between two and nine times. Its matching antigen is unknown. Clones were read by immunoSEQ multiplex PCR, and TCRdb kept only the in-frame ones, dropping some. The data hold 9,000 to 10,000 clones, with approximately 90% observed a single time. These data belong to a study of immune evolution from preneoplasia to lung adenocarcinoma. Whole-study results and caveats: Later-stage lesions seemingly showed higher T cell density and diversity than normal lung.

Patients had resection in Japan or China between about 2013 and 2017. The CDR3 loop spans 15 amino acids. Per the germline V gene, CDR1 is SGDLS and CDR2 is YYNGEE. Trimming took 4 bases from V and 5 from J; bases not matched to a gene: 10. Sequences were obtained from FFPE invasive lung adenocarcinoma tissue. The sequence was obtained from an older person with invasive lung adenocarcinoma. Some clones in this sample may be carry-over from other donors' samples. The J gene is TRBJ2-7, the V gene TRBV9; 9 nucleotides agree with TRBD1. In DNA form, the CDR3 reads TGTGCCAGCAGCCCCAGTGGAACAGGGGGCAACGAGCAGTACTTC. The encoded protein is CASSPSGTGGNEQYF. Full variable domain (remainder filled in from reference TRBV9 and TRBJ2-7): DSGVTQTPKHLITATGQRVTLRCSPRSGDLSVYWYQQSLDQGLQFLIQYYNGEERAKGNILERFSAQQFPDLHSELNLSSLELGDSALYFCASSPSGTGGNEQYFGPGTRLTVT.